These 18 T cell receptor beta chains share one sample of origin, sequenced in a study of blood T cells in healthy people across ages. Combining a sample-barcoded 5' primer with a J-beta primer mix, a second PCR ran for 7 to 11 cycles. TCRdb re-analysed the 5' RACE reads in MiXCR, keeping a single row per CDR3 protein. The repertoire holds fewer than 900,000 distinct CDR3 sequences, with roughly 41% as singletons. Sequenced material: blood. The origin of the receptors is a woman aged 55-69 years in good health.

This rearrangement joins TRBV29-1 to TRBJ1-1; D gene uncertain. Germline loops: CDR1 SQVTM, CDR2 ANQGSEA. This CDR3 region has 14 residues. V was pared by 5 bases and J by 0 bases, with 13 bases between. CDR3 bases: TGCAGCGTTTCCCCGTCAGTGATGAACACTGAAGCTTTCTTT. Residues: CSVSPSVMNTEAFF.

The chain uses TRBV29-1 and TRBJ2-7, with TRBD2 matching over 8 bases. The ends lost 7 bases at V and 4 bases at J; junction bases unmatched: 12. The CDR3 spans 14 residues. Germline V gives CDR1 SQVTM, CDR2 ANQGSEA. The CDR3 region has the DNA TGCAGCGAGACCGGGGCCTTAGCGGGGTACGAGCAGTACTTC. It is translated as CSETGALAGYEQYF.

The V and J genes are TRBV3-1 and TRBJ2-7; a possible D gene is TRBD2 (6 bases). The V gene's germline CDR1 is LGHDT and CDR2 YNNKEL (reference sequence). The V end was cut by 1 base, the J end by 3 bases, with 10 bases between. The CDR3 is made up of 14 amino acids. CDR3 coding DNA: TGTGCCAGCAGCCAAGGGACGGAGGGCTACGAGCAGTACTTC. Its protein is CASSQGTEGYEQYF.

There are a few counts of this clonotype. CDR3: CASTLKTGGNEKLFF. DNA for the CDR3: TGTGCCAGCACCCTAAAGACAGGGGGCAACGAAAAACTGTTTTTT. V usage is TRBV13 and J usage is TRBJ1-4, with 10 bases that match TRBD1. CDR3 length: 15 amino acids. V shed 7 bases and J 8 bases; nucleotides not matched to a gene: 10. Germline assignment: CDR1 PRHDT and CDR2 FYEKMQ (reference sequence). Variable domain in full (rest from reference TRBV13 and TRBJ1-4): AAGVIQSPRHLIKEKRETATLKCYPIPRHDTVYWYQQGPGQDPQFLISFYEKMQSDKGSIPDRFSAQQFSDYHSELNMSSLELGDSALYFCASTLKTGGNEKLFFGSGTQLSVL.

This clonotype was observed many times. The rearrangement joins TRBV12-3 or TRBV12-4 to TRBJ2-1; D unclear. Trimming took off 6 bases at V and 7 bases at J, with 7 bases between the two ends. This CDR3 spans 11 amino acids. The CDR3 DNA sequence: TGTGCCAGCAGCGTCCAGAATGAGCAGTTCTTC. Translating gives CASSVQNEQFF.

The DNA of the CDR3 is TGTGCCAGCAGCTCTCCGACAGGAATGAATGAGCAGTACTTC. This encodes CASSSPTGMNEQYF. J is TRBJ2-7 and V is TRBV7-2, with D maybe TRBD1 (6 bases). Germline values: CDR1 SGHTA, CDR2 FQGNSA. Trimming stripped 4 bases from V and 7 bases from J, with 17 bases between. This CDR3 comprises 14 residues.

This clonotype was seen only a few times. The CDR3: CSASPRTSGQETQYF. The CDR3 DNA reads TGCAGTGCTAGCCCCCGGACTAGCGGACAAGAGACCCAGTACTTC. The V gene is TRBV20-1, the J gene TRBJ2-5, with 10 nucleotides matching TRBD2. This CDR3 is 15 amino acids long. From germline, CDR1 is DFQATT and CDR2 SNEGSKA (reference sequence). Germline trimming cut 3 bases from V and 2 bases from J; bases unmatched to any gene: 6.

The CDR3 spells CASSHFQGTDPRQFF. The CDR3 region has the DNA TGTGCCAGCAGCCACTTTCAGGGCACTGACCCTCGGCAGTTCTTC. This chain connects TRBV3-1 to TRBJ2-1; tentative D call: TRBD1 (5 bases). V was trimmed by 3 bases and J by 12 bases, leaving 21 bases between them. The CDR3 contains 15 residues. In germline, CDR1 is LGHDT, CDR2 YNNKEL (reference sequence).

In this sample, this clonotype turned up a few times. V and J are TRBV20-1 and TRBJ2-7; the D gene could be TRBD1 or TRBD2 (5 bases each). V was shortened by 5 bases and J by 5 bases, with 19 bases between the two germline ends. Per germline, CDR1 DFQATT and CDR2 SNEGSKA (reference sequence). The CDR3 is made up of 14 amino acids. As DNA, the CDR3 is TGCAGTGCTCCTCCGGGGTTCTGGGGGAACGAGCAGTACTTC. Translating gives CSAPPGFWGNEQYF.

Remarks on this clonotype: Since a much larger clone is just one base distant, this may be a read error. V gene TRBV10-3 combines with J gene TRBJ2-3, with 10 bases matching TRBD2. This CDR3 is built from 17 residues. CDR1 and CDR2 (germline): ENHRY, SYGVKD. The V and J ends lost 6 bases and 4 bases, in that order; junction bases with no gene match: 13. CDR3: CAIRARRAGGEADTQYF. DNA of the CDR3: TGTGCCATCAGGGCAAGACGAGCGGGAGGGGAGGCAGATACGCAGTATTTT.

In this sample, this clonotype turned up a few times. J is TRBJ1-5 and V is TRBV20-1; 11 nucleotides align to TRBD1. J lost 3 bases, V lost 1 base, and 8 bases had no gene match. The V gene's germline CDR1 is DFQATT and CDR2 SNEGSKA (reference sequence). The CDR3 contains 17 residues. The CDR3 nucleotides read TGCAGTGCTAGAGGAGTTGGGACAGGGGGTTACAATCAGCCCCAGCATTTT. It encodes CSARGVGTGGYNQPQHF.

As for this clonotype: One end of the junction fails to match germline, which may point to a read error. V and J are TRBV7-3 and TRBJ2-1, with 13 bases fitting TRBD2. The CDR3 extends over 17 amino acids. Germline V lookup: CDR1 SGHTA, CDR2 FQGTGA. The CDR3 loop reads CASSLTSGGGSYNEQFF. CDR3 nucleotide sequence: TGTGCCAGCAGCCTAACTAGCGGGGGGGGCTCCTACAATGAGCAGTTCTTC.

The chain links TRBV29-1 to TRBJ1-2; 10 bases match TRBD1. The CDR3 consists of 13 residues. CDR1 is SQVTM and CDR2 is ANQGSEA in the germline V gene. DNA for the CDR3: TGCTGCGCCCCCGGGGACAGGGGTGGTGGCTACACCTTC. Protein product: CCAPGDRGGGYTF.

The chain combines TRBV7-2 with TRBJ2-1; D might be TRBD1 or TRBD2, each matching 5 bases. The length of the CDR3 is 15 residues. The V and J ends lost 4 bases and 12 bases respectively, with 22 bases between them. In germline, CDR1 is SGHTA, CDR2 FQGNSA. CDR3 DNA sequence: TGTGCCAGCAGCTCATCCGGGGCCACTCTCAGTGTGCAGTTCTTC. Protein sequence: CASSSSGATLSVQFF.

This clonotype showed up just a few times. CDR3 region: CASSQGITRTESTDTQYF. The CDR3 DNA reads TGCGCCAGCAGCCAAGGGATAACCCGGACAGAGAGCACAGATACGCAGTATTTT. The V and J genes are TRBV4-3 and TRBJ2-3; TRBD1 might be the D (6 bases). Trimming removed 1 base from V and 0 bases from J, with 17 bases in between. Per the germline V gene, CDR1 is LGHNA and CDR2 is YSLEER. This CDR3 contains 18 residues.

V usage is TRBV5-6 and J usage is TRBJ1-6; D is possibly TRBD1 (5 bases). V lost 0 bases, J lost 10 bases, and 11 bases lay in between. This CDR3 is 14 amino acids long. Germline values: CDR1 SGHDT, CDR2 YYEEEE. CDR3 residues: CASSLGGGSSPLHF. The DNA of the CDR3 is TGTGCCAGCAGCTTGGGTGGGGGAAGCTCACCCCTCCACTTT.

The chain combines TRBV19 with TRBJ2-5, with D unclear. Germline loops: CDR1 LNHDA, CDR2 SQIVND (reference sequence). The CDR3 has 13 amino acids. The V end lost 8 bases, the J end lost 1 base, and 11 bases lay between the germline ends. The CDR3, as DNA: TGTGCCAGTGATAGACTCGCCCAAGAGACCCAGTACTTC. This encodes CASDRLAQETQYF.

This clonotype was detected only a few times. The V gene is TRBV12-3 or TRBV12-4, the J gene TRBJ1-1; D remains ambiguous. V was trimmed by 3 bases and J by 6 bases, leaving 5 bases between them. The CDR3 loop spans 11 amino acids. The CDR3 DNA reads as TGTGCCAGCAGTTTGGTCGCTGAAGCTTTCTTT. It yields the protein CASSLVAEAFF.